This T cell receptor beta chain emerged from a study of shared clonotypes between healthy human individuals. Study in general: The study used three CD4 naive, three CD4 memory, two CD8 naive and one CD8 memory plate per donor.

Sequenced by immunoSEQ multiplex PCR; TCRdb stores in-frame clones only, minus some. In the table there are about 2.1 million clones, 80% to 95% of which are singletons. As defined, naive CD8 cells were CD45RO-negative and positively selected for CCR7, with terminally differentiated effector memory CD45RA+ cells excluded. The specimen was naive CD8+ T cells from PBMCs. This sequence was found in a man in his late teens or twenties in good health. Some clones in this sample may be carry-over from other donors' samples.

CDR3 protein: CASSIRDRKYNEQFF. The CDR3, as DNA: TGTGCCAGCAGCATCCGGGACAGAAAATACAATGAGCAGTTCTTC. The genes are TRBV5-6 and TRBJ2-1, with 7 bases matching TRBD1. This CDR3 has 15 residues. Germline CDR1 reads SGHDT; CDR2 reads YYEEEE. The V gene end was trimmed by 4 bases and the J gene end by 4 bases; junction bases not matched to a gene: 8.